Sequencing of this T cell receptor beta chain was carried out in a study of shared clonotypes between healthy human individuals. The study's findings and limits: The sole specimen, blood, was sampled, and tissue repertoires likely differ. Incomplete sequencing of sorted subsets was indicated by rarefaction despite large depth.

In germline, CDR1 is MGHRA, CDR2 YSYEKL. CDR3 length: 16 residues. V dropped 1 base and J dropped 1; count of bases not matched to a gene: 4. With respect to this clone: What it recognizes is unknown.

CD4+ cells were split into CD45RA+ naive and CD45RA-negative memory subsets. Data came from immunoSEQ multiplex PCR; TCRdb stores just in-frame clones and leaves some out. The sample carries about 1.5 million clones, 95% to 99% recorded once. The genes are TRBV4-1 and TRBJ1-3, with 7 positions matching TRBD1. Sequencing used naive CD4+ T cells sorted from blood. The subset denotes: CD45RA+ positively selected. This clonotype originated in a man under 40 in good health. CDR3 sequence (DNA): TGCGCCAGCAGCCAAGCAAGGGGGCTATCTGGAAACACCATATATTTT. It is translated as CASSQARGLSGNTIYF.